This T cell receptor beta chain appears in the sequencing data of a study of cytomegalovirus exposure and HLA in healthy donors. Overall study: Per a later analysis, the 666 first-cohort and approximately 120 validation repertoires shared one platform.

About this clone: Its antigen remains unknown.

CDR1 SGHDN and CDR2 FVKESK come from the germline V gene. The V gene end was trimmed by 4 bases and the J gene end by 9 bases; junction bases not matched to a gene: 10. This CDR3 is 16 amino acids long. Some clones are missing from TCRdb's copy, which holds only in-frame ones; the method was immunoSEQ multiplex PCR. Among about 120,000 clones listed, about 84% were seen once. Study results and limitations: There were a few CMV-associated chains whose specificity for CMV antigens was confirmed in vitro. In the approximately 120 validation repertoires, a later analysis found that first-cohort TCR clusters tended to co-occur.

The chain uses TRBV14 and TRBJ2-1, with 12 bases identical to TRBD2. This clonotype was sampled from a man aged 18 to 29 in good health and CMV-seronegative. The sequenced sample was PBMCs. This CDR3 reads CASSPPSGGAGFEQFF. CDR3 DNA sequence: TGTGCCAGCAGCCCCCCTAGCGGGGGGGCTGGATTTGAGCAGTTCTTC.